The source of this T cell receptor beta chain is a study of response to subunit inactivated influenza vaccine. Points on this clonotype: Antigen specificity is unknown.

Study-wide points: The authors put forward the suggestion that each seasonal influenza vaccination may bring in only a limited number of new T cells.

TCRdb processed the RT-PCR reads anew with MiXCR; each CDR3 protein has one entry. This sample has about 530,000 distinct CDR3 sequences, with approximately 13% found just once. This material consisted of PBMCs from blood, taken 45 days after vaccination. This TCR was recovered from a man aged 50 to 59 who received an inactivated influenza vaccine.

This CDR3 is CASSFTPGQGDEKLFF. CDR3 coding DNA: TGTGCCAGCAGCTTCACACCGGGACAGGGGGACGAAAAACTGTTTTTT. V is TRBV7-9 and J is TRBJ1-4; 11 bases align to TRBD1. V lost 3 bases and J lost 8; bases outside the gene matches: 8. Germline-derived CDR1 and CDR2 are SEHNR and FQNEAQ (reference sequence). The CDR3 totals 16 residues.